What follows are 16 T cell receptor beta chains derived from one specimen sequenced in a study of CD8+ T cells in alopecia areata. Reverse transcription of extracted RNA yielded cDNA, which provided the sequencing template. Repertoires were generated with immunoSEQ multiplex PCR, while TCRdb's copy carries only in-frame clones and drops some. Here the sample spans 98,000 or so clones, 58% being singletons. The specimen was NKG2D-low CD8+ T cells sorted from blood. Receptors were obtained from a human donor with alopecia areata.

V usage is TRBV9 and J usage is TRBJ2-7, with D unclear. The CDR3 is 14 amino acids. Germline V gene lookup returns CDR1 SGDLS and CDR2 YYNGEE. Deletions cut 0 bases from V and 4 bases from J, with 11 bases between. The CDR3 DNA is TGTGCCAGCAGCGTAGGGGTTGGAGCTTACGAGCAGTACTTC. Translating gives CASSVGVGAYEQYF.

J is TRBJ2-3 and V is TRBV27; tentatively, D is TRBD2 (5 bases). The V end was cut by 11 bases, the J end by 4 bases, with 16 bases between. Per germline, CDR1 MNHEY and CDR2 SMNVEV (reference sequence). The CDR3 is made up of 13 amino acids. CDR3 nucleotide sequence: TGTGCCGCCCGAGGGATGGAGGCAGATACGCAGTATTTT. It codes for CAARGMEADTQYF.

This clone was detected only a few times. The chain employs TRBV5-1 and TRBJ1-2; 7 bases are shared with TRBD1. Germline trimming cut 0 bases from V and 2 bases from J; bases unmatched to any gene: 4. The CDR3 runs to 15 residues. Germline values: CDR1 SGHRS, CDR2 YFSETQ. The CDR3: CASSLEPGQNYGYTF. The CDR3 nucleotides read TGCGCCAGCAGCTTGGAGCCGGGACAGAACTATGGCTACACCTTC. The full variable domain, with the rest looked up from reference TRBV5-1 and TRBJ1-2, is KAGVTQTPRYLIKTRGQQVTLSCSPISGHRSVSWYQQTPGQGLQFLFEYFSETQRNKGNFPGRFSGRQFSNSRSEMNVSTLELGDSALYLCASSLEPGQNYGYTFGSGTRLTVV.

This sequence joins TRBV5-1 and TRBJ2-7; TRBD1 might be the D (7 bases). Germline V gives CDR1 SGHRS, CDR2 YFSETQ. The CDR3 spans 13 residues. V was cut by 4 bases and J by 7 bases, with 15 bases left in between. The CDR3 protein is CASSRMTGREQYF. CDR3 coding DNA: TGCGCCAGCAGCCGAATGACAGGGAGGGAGCAGTACTTC.

This clone was detected a few times. The chain combines TRBV27 with TRBJ2-1, with D uncertain. V was pared by 3 bases and J by 0 bases, with 9 bases between. Germline assignment: CDR1 MNHEY and CDR2 SMNVEV (reference sequence). CDR3 length equals 15 residues. The CDR3 region is CASSFAPSSYNEQFF. The CDR3, as DNA: TGTGCCAGCAGTTTTGCGCCGAGCTCCTACAATGAGCAGTTCTTC.

The rearrangement uses TRBV30 and TRBJ1-2; TRBD1 agrees at 7 bases. The junction had 4 bases not matched to a gene; V was cut back by 2 bases and J by 13 bases. CDR1 GTSNPN and CDR2 SVGIG come from the germline V gene (reference sequence). The CDR3 has 10 residues. The CDR3 loop reads CAWSQTGFTF. CDR3 DNA: TGTGCCTGGAGTCAGACAGGGTTCACCTTC.

The table lists this clone with a count of one. The chain employs TRBV9 and TRBJ1-1, with a tentative D call TRBD1 (6 bases). The germline V gene has CDR1 SGDLS and CDR2 YYNGEE. CDR3 length: 16 amino acids. V was trimmed by 3 bases and J by 1 base, leaving 16 bases between them. The CDR3 region has the DNA TGTGCCAGCAGCGAAAGGGGGGGACACCCGAACACTGAAGCTTTCTTT. Its translation: CASSERGGHPNTEAFF. The complete variable domain, with remaining parts taken from reference TRBV9 and TRBJ1-1, reads DSGVTQTPKHLITATGQRVTLRCSPRSGDLSVYWYQQSLDQGLQFLIQYYNGEERAKGNILERFSAQQFPDLHSELNLSSLELGDSALYFCASSERGGHPNTEAFFGQGTRLTVV.

The chain has TRBV7-3 and TRBJ2-3; tentative D call: TRBD1 (6 bases). This CDR3 has 14 residues. V lost 5 bases, J lost 1 base, and 10 bases lay in between. Germline V gene lookup returns CDR1 SGHTA and CDR2 FQGTGA. CDR3 DNA: TGTGCCAGCAGCCCCTCAGGGGGCACAGATACGCAGTATTTT. Its protein is CASSPSGGTDTQYF.

This chain uses TRBV2 with TRBJ1-2; D is ambiguous. Germline assignment: CDR1 SNHLY and CDR2 FYNNEI. V lost 10 bases to trimming and J lost 8 bases, with 14 bases between them. The CDR3 length is 11 residues. CDR3 in amino acids: CATLPTRGYTF. CDR3 coding DNA: TGTGCCACCTTACCGACCCGGGGCTACACCTTC. Drawing the rest from reference TRBV2 and TRBJ1-2, the complete variable domain is EPEVTQTPSHQVTQMGQEVILRCVPISNHLYFYWYRQILGQKVEFLVSFYNNEISEKSEIFDDQFSVERPDGSNFTLKIRSTKLEDSAMYFCATLPTRGYTFGSGTRLTVV.

This sequence joins TRBV6-5 and TRBJ2-3, with D maybe TRBD1 (5 bases). This CDR3 has 13 amino acids. Germline values: CDR1 MNHEY, CDR2 SVGAGI. V lost 5 bases and J 6 bases, leaving 12 bases between the germline ends. CDR3 nucleotide sequence: TGTGCCAGCAGTCACCGCCCAGGGGATACGCAGTATTTT. Amino acids: CASSHRPGDTQYF.

About this clone itself: Other DNA sequences from this sample encode an identical CDR3 as well. This sequence joins TRBV5-6 and TRBJ2-3; no clear D. Trimming removed 2 bases at V and 1 base at J, with 2 bases between. The CDR3 sequence is 12 residues long. Germline CDR1 SGHDT, CDR2 YYEEEE. For the CDR3, the DNA is TGTGCCAGCAGCTTTGGCACAGATACGCAGTATTTT. This sequence encodes CASSFGTDTQYF.

This chain links TRBV5-1 with TRBJ2-7; D gene ambiguous. V was cut by 4 bases and J by 3 bases, with 8 bases left in between. The CDR3 is 12 amino acids. CDR1 SGHRS and CDR2 YFSETQ come from the germline V gene. In DNA form, the CDR3 reads TGCGCCAGCAGCCTAGGTGACTACGAGCAGTACTTC. Translated: CASSLGDYEQYF.

The chain uses TRBV14 and TRBJ2-7; TRBD1 or TRBD2 may be the D gene (5 bases each). Germline V gives CDR1 SGHDN, CDR2 FVKESK. V was shortened by 5 bases and J by 6 bases, with 8 bases between the two germline ends. The length of the CDR3 is 11 residues. The chain's CDR3 is CASSMGVEQYF. The CDR3 DNA sequence: TGTGCCAGCAGCATGGGGGTCGAGCAGTACTTC.

This clone was seen more than once but under ten times. This chain uses TRBV29-1 with TRBJ2-3, with D tentatively TRBD1 or TRBD2 (5 bases each). V lost 4 bases to trimming and J lost 0 bases, with 11 bases between them. The germline CDR1 and CDR2 sequences are SQVTM and ANQGSEA. The CDR3 covers 14 residues. DNA of the CDR3: TGCAGCGTTGTGGGGGTAACTAGCACAGATACGCAGTATTTT. It is translated as CSVVGVTSTDTQYF.

The chain employs TRBV5-1 and TRBJ2-2; a possible D gene is TRBD1 (5 bases). V gave up 1 base and J gave up 5 bases, with 9 bases separating them. CDR1 SGHRS and CDR2 YFSETQ come from the germline V gene. CDR3 length: 14 amino acids. For the CDR3, the DNA is TGCGCCAGCAGCTTGCAGGGAAGTACCGGGGAGCTGTTTTTT. Encoded protein: CASSLQGSTGELFF.

The V call is TRBV14, the J call TRBJ2-1; D is possibly TRBD2 (7 bases). The CDR3 runs 15 residues. CDR1 and CDR2 (germline): SGHDN, FVKESK. The ends were cut back, 4 bases at V and 5 bases at J, with 15 bases in the middle. CDR3: CASSLRRGGNNEQFF. In DNA, the CDR3 is TGTGCCAGCAGCCTCAGAAGGGGGGGGAACAATGAGCAGTTCTTC.